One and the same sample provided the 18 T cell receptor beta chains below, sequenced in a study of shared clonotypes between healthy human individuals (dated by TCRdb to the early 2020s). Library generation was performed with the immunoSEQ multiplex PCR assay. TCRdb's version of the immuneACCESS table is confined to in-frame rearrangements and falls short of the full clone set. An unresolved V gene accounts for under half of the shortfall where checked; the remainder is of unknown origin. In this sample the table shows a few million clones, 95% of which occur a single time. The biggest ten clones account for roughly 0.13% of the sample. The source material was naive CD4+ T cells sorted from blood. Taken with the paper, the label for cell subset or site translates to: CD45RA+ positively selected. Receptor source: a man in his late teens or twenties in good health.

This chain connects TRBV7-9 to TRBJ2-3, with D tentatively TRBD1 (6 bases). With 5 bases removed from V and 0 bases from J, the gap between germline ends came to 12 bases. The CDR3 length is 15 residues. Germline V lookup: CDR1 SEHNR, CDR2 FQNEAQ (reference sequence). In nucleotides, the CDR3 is TGTGCCAGCAGCCCCCGGACAGTTAGCACAGATACGCAGTATTTT. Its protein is CASSPRTVSTDTQYF.

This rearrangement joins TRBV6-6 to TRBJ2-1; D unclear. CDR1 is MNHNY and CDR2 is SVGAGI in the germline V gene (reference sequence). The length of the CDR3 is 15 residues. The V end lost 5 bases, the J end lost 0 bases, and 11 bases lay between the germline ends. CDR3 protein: CASSHDRSSYNEQFF. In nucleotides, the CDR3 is TGTGCCAGCAGTCACGACCGCAGCTCCTACAATGAGCAGTTCTTC.

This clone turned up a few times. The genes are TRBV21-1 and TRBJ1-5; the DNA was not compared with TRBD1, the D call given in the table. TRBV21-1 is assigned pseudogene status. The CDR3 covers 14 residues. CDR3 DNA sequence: TGTGCCAGCAGCAATCGGACAGCTGATCAGCCCCAGCATTTT. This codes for CASSNRTADQPQHF.

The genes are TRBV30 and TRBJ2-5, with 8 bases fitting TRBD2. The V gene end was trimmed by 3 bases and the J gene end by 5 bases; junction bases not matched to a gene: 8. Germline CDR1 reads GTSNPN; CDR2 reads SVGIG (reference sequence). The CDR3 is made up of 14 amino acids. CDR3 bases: TGTGCCTGGAGAAATACGGGGGGGACCGAGACCCAGTACTTC. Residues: CAWRNTGGTETQYF. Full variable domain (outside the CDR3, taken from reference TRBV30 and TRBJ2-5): SQTIHQWPATLVQPVGSPLSLECTVEGTSNPNLYWYRQAAGRGLQLLFYSVGIGQISSEVPQNLSASRPQDRQFILSSKKLLLSDSGFYLCAWRNTGGTETQYFGPGTRLLVL.

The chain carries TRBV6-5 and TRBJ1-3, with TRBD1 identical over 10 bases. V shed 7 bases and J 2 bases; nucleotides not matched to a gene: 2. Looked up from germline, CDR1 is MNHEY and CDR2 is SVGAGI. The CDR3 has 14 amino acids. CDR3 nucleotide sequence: TGTGCCAGCATCGGACAGGGGGCTGGAAACACCATATATTTT. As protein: CASIGQGAGNTIYF.

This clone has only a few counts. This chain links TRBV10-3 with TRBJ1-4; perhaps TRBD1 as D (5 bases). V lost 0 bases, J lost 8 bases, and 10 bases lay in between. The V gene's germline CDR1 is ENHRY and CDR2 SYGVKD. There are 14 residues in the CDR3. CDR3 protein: CAISESQGSEKLFF. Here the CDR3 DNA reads TGTGCCATCAGTGAGTCGCAGGGAAGCGAAAAACTGTTTTTT.

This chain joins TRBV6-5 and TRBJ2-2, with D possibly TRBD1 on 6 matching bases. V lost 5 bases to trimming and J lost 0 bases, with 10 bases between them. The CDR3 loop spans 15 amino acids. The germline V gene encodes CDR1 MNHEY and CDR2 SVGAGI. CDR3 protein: CASSPGTPNTGELFF. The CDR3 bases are TGTGCCAGCAGTCCCGGGACACCGAACACCGGGGAGCTGTTTTTT.

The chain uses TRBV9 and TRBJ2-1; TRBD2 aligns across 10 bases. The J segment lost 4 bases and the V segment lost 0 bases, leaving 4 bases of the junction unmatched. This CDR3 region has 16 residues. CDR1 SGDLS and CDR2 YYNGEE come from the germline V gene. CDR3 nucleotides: TGTGCCAGCAGCGTAGAACTAGCGGGAATATACAATGAGCAGTTCTTC. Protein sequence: CASSVELAGIYNEQFF.

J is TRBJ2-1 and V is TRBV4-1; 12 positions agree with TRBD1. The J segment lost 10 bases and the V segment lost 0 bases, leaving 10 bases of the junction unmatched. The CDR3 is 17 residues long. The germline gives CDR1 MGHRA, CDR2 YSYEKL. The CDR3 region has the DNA TGCGCCAGCAGCCAAGATCCCACCGGGACAGGGGGCAAGGAGCAGTTCTTC. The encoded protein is CASSQDPTGTGGKEQFF.

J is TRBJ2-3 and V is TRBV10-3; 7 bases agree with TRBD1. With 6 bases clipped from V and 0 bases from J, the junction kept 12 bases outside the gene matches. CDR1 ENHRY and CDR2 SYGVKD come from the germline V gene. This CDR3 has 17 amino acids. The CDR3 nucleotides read TGTGCCATCAGGCCACAACCGGGACAGCCTAGCACAGATACGCAGTATTTT. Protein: CAIRPQPGQPSTDTQYF.

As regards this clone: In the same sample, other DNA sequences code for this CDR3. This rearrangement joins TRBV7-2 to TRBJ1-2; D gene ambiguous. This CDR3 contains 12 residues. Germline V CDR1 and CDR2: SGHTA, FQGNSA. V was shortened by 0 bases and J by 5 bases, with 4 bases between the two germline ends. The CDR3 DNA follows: TGTGCCAGCAGCTTAGCTGGATATGGCTACACCTTC. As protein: CASSLAGYGYTF.

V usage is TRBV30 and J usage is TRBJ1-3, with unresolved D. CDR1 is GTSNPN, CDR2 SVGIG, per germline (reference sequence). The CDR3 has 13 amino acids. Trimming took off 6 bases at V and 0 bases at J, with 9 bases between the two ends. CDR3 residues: CACSKSSGNTIYF. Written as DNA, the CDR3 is TGTGCCTGTTCAAAGAGCTCTGGAAACACCATATATTTT.

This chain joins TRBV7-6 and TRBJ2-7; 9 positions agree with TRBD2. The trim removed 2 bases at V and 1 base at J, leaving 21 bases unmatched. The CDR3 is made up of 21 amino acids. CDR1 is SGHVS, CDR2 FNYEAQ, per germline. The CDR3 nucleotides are TGTGCCAGCAGCTTAAAAACTAGCGGGCCCCCCCCCTCTCGGGTGTCCTACGAGCAGTACTTC. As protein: CASSLKTSGPPPSRVSYEQYF.

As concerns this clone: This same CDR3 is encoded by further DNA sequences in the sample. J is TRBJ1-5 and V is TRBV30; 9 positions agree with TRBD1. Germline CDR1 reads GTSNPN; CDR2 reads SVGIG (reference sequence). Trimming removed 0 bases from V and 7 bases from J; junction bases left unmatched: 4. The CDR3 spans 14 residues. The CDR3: CAWSVQGAGQPQHF. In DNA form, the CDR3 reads TGTGCCTGGAGTGTACAGGGGGCAGGACAGCCCCAGCATTTT.

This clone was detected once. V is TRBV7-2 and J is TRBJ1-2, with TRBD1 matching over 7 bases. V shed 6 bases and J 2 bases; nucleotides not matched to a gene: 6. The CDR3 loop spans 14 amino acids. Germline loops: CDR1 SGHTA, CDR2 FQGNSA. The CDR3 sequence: CASSLNRGNYGYTF. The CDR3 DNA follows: TGTGCCAGCAGTCTTAACAGGGGAAACTATGGCTACACCTTC.

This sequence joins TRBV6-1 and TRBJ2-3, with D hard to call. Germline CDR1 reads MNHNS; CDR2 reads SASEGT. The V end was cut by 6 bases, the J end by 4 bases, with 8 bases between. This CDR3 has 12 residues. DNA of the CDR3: TGTGCCAGCAGCGCGGACCCAGATACGCAGTATTTT. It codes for CASSADPDTQYF.

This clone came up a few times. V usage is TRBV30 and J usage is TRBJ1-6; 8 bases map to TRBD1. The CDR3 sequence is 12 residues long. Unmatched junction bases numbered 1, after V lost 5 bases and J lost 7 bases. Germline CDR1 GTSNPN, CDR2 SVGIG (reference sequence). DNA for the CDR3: TGTGCCTGGCGGACAGGGAATTCACCCCTCCACTTT. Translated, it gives CAWRTGNSPLHF.

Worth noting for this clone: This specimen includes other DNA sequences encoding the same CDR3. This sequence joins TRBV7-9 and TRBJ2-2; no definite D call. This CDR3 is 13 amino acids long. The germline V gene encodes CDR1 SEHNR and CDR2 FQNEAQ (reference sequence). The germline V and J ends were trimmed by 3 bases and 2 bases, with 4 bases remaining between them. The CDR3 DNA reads TGTGCCAGCAGCTTTAGTAACACCGGGGAGCTGTTTTTT. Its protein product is CASSFSNTGELFF.